Each of the 16 T cell receptor beta chains below was sequenced from the same sample in a study of blood T cell repertoires in COVID-19. The method was immunoSEQ multiplex PCR; TCRdb's version includes in-frame clones alone and lacks a portion of them. Among about 110,000 clones listed, 84% were seen once. Input material: peripheral blood. The receptors were sampled from a human donor in a cohort sampled during active COVID-19.

This clone appeared once. This chain joins TRBV11-3 and TRBJ2-2, with 7 bases matching TRBD2. The trim removed 4 bases at V and 1 base at J, leaving 6 bases unmatched. The length of the CDR3 is 16 residues. The V gene's germline CDR1 is SGHNT and CDR2 YENEEA. The CDR3 here is CASSYSGRVNTGELFF. CDR3 coding DNA: TGTGCCAGCAGCTACTCAGGGAGGGTGAACACCGGGGAGCTGTTTTTT.

The chain uses TRBV7-2 and TRBJ2-1; D not resolved. This CDR3 has 12 amino acids. Germline CDR1 and CDR2: SGHTA and FQGNSA. V lost 3 bases, J lost 7 bases, and 7 bases lay in between. CDR3 protein: CASSFRVNEQFF. The CDR3, as DNA: TGTGCCAGCAGCTTCCGGGTTAATGAGCAGTTCTTC.

V is TRBV4-3 and J is TRBJ1-4, with 7 bases identical to TRBD1. The CDR3 consists of 13 residues. Looked up from germline, CDR1 is LGHNA and CDR2 is YSLEER. V trimming: 5 bases; J trimming: 8 bases; junction bases outside the gene matches: 5. The CDR3 region has the DNA TGCGCCAGCAGCGAGGGGGCGCGAGAAAAACTGTTTTTT. This translates into CASSEGAREKLFF.

This clone was seen only a few times. CDR3 coding DNA: TGTGCCAGCTCAACCGACAGGGCAGGTGAAGCTTTCTTT. The encoded protein is CASSTDRAGEAFF. This rearrangement joins TRBV18 to TRBJ1-1; 7 bases are a match to TRBD1. This CDR3 comprises 13 residues. Per the germline V gene, CDR1 is KGHSH and CDR2 is LQKENI. Trimming cost V 5 bases and J 7 bases; bases outside gene matches: 7.

The CDR3 spells CASRSAGDPTGELFF. DNA for the CDR3: TGTGCCAGCAGATCAGCGGGAGATCCAACCGGGGAGCTGTTTTTT. V is TRBV7-3 and J is TRBJ2-2; 8 positions agree with TRBD2. Germline CDR1 SGHTA, CDR2 FQGTGA. Unmatched junction bases numbered 8, after V lost 6 bases and J lost 5 bases. This CDR3 region has 15 residues.

This clone showed up just a few times. The chain couples TRBV3-1 (or the pseudogene TRBV3-2) to TRBJ1-2, with D possibly being TRBD1 (6 bases). Germline CDR1 LGHDT, CDR2 YNNKEL (reference sequence). V lost 3 bases to trimming and J lost 4 bases, with 15 bases between them. This CDR3 comprises 15 residues. DNA for the CDR3: TGTGCCAGCAGCCAGGGTAGGGGGACACCCTATGGCTACACCTTC. This translates into CASSQGRGTPYGYTF.

The chain is built from TRBV6-5 and TRBJ2-5; TRBD2 agrees at 7 bases. The V gene end was trimmed by 6 bases and the J gene end by 7 bases; junction bases not matched to a gene: 8. This CDR3 spans 13 amino acids. Looked up from germline, CDR1 is MNHEY and CDR2 is SVGAGI. The CDR3 coding sequence is TGTGCCAGCAGCCAAGTCACGGGGGGGACCCAGTACTTC. Its protein product is CASSQVTGGTQYF.

The rearrangement links TRBV6-5 to TRBJ1-4; 9 nucleotides match TRBD1. Germline V gives CDR1 MNHEY, CDR2 SVGAGI. The trim removed 6 bases at V and 6 bases at J, leaving 8 bases unmatched. There are 15 residues in the CDR3. DNA of the CDR3: TGTGCCAGCAGGCGCGGACAGGGGAGGGATGAAAAACTGTTTTTT. Translating it yields CASRRGQGRDEKLFF.

The V and J genes are TRBV28 and TRBJ2-1; 11 positions match TRBD2. CDR3 size: 15 residues. Germline V gives CDR1 MDHEN, CDR2 SYDVKM. V dropped 3 bases and J dropped 7; count of bases not matched to a gene: 5. The CDR3 DNA follows: TGTGCCAGCAGTTTGGTGCTAGCGGGAGGTAATGAGCAGTTCTTC. Residues: CASSLVLAGGNEQFF.

The rearrangement links TRBV7-9 to TRBJ1-1; TRBD1 agrees at 8 bases. This CDR3 region has 17 residues. Losses at the gene ends were 2 bases for V and 0 bases for J; bases not matched to a gene: 8. Germline V lookup: CDR1 SEHNR, CDR2 FQNEAQ (reference sequence). As DNA, the CDR3 is TGTGCCAGCAGCTTACCGACAGGGGCGGTAATGAACACTGAAGCTTTCTTT. Residues: CASSLPTGAVMNTEAFF.

The chain has TRBV4-3 and TRBJ1-2; D is unclear. The V and J ends lost 0 bases and 5 bases respectively, with 16 bases between them. CDR3 length: 16 residues. Germline values: CDR1 LGHNA, CDR2 YSLEER. The CDR3 DNA sequence: TGCGCCAGCAGCCAAGATTCAGGAGGGTTCTTATATGGCTACACCTTC. Translation gives CASSQDSGGFLYGYTF.

The rearrangement joins TRBV25-1 to TRBJ2-3; 8 positions agree with TRBD1. CDR3 size: 16 residues. Germline V gives CDR1 MGHDK, CDR2 SYGVNS. J was trimmed by 1 base and V by 2 bases; bases with no gene match: 5. This chain's CDR3 is CASSEQGASRTDTQYF. CDR3 bases: TGTGCCAGCAGTGAACAGGGGGCGTCTCGCACAGATACGCAGTATTTT.

The chain links TRBV7-2 to TRBJ1-2, with D possibly matching TRBD1 (5 bases). There are 14 residues in the CDR3. Germline V CDR1 and CDR2: SGHTA, FQGNSA. Trimming shortened V by 6 bases and J by 4 bases, and 15 bases separated the two germline ends. The CDR3 protein is CASRGGIIRYGYTF. The CDR3 coding sequence is TGTGCCAGCAGGGGGGGGATAATACGCTATGGCTACACCTTC.

The genes are TRBV7-9 and TRBJ1-1; D call uncertain. Germline V lookup: CDR1 SEHNR, CDR2 FQNEAQ (reference sequence). Between the trimmed V and J ends, which lost 7 bases and 5 bases, there was a span of 17 bases. CDR3 length: 14 residues. The DNA of the CDR3 is TGTGCCAGCACGCGGGCGGGGATATGGACTGAAGCTTTCTTT. This gives the protein CASTRAGIWTEAFF.

The chain couples TRBV3-1 (or the pseudogene TRBV3-2) to TRBJ1-4; a possible D gene is TRBD1 (6 bases). The CDR3 runs to 14 residues. Germline values: CDR1 LGHDT, CDR2 YNNKEL (reference sequence). Between the trimmed V and J ends, which lost 7 bases and 7 bases, there was a span of 16 bases. The CDR3 sequence is CASTSAGTPEKLFF. CDR3 nucleotide sequence: TGTGCCAGCACCTCTGCCGGGACACCTGAAAAACTGTTTTTT.

The genes are TRBV11-2 and TRBJ2-2; D ambiguous. With 6 bases removed from V and 4 bases from J, the gap between germline ends came to 9 bases. Germline V lookup: CDR1 SGHAT, CDR2 FQNNGV. The CDR3 runs to 13 residues. The CDR3 DNA reads TGTGCCAGCAGGGCGGTCCCCACCGGGGAGCTGTTTTTT. Residues: CASRAVPTGELFF.